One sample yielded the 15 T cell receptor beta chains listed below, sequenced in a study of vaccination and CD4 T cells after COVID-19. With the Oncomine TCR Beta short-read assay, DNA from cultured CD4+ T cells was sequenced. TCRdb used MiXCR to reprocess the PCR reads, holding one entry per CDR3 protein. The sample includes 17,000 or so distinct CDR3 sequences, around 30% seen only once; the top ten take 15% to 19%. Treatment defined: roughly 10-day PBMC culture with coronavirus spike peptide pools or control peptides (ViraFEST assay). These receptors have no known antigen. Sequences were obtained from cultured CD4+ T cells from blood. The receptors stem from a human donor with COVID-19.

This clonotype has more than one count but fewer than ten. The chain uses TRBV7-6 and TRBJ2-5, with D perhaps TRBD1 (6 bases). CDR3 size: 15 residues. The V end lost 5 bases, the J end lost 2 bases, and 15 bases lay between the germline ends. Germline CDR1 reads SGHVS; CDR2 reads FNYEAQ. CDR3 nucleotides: TGTGCCAGCAGCCCTACCTGGACAGAACAAGAGACCCAGTACTTC. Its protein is CASSPTWTEQETQYF. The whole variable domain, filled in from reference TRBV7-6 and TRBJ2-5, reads GAGVSQSPRYKVTKRGQDVALRCDPISGHVSLYWYRQALGQGPEFLTYFNYEAQQDKSGLPNDRFSAERPEGSISTLTIQRTEQRDSAMYRCASSPTWTEQETQYFGPGTRLLVL.

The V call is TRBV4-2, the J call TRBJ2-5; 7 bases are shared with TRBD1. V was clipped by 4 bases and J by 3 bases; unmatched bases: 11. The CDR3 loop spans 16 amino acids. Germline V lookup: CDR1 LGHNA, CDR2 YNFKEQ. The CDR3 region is CASSRTGQNVEETQYF. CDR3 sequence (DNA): TGTGCCAGCAGCCGAACGGGACAGAATGTGGAAGAGACCCAGTACTTC.

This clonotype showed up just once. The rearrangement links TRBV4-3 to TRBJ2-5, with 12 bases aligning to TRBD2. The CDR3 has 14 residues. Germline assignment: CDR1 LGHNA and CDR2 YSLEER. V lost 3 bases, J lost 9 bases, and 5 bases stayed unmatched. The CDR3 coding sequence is TGCGCCAGCAGCCAGACTAGCGGGGGTTTGCCCCAGTACTTC. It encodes CASSQTSGGLPQYF.

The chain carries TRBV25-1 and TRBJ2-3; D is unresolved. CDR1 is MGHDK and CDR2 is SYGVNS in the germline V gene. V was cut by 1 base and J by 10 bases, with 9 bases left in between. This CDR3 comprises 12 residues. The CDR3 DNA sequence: TGTGCCAGCAGTGAATTTGGGGTTGCGCAGTATTTT. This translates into CASSEFGVAQYF. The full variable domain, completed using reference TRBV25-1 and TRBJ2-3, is EADIYQTPRYLVIGTGKKITLECSQTMGHDKMYWYQQDPGMELHLIHYSYGVNSTEKGDLSSESTVSRIRTEHFPLTLESARPSHTSQYLCASSEFGVAQYFGPGTRLTVL.

This chain's CDR3 is CASSPRGRGEETQYF. CDR3 nucleotides: TGTGCCAGCAGTCCACGAGGGCGGGGAGAAGAGACCCAGTACTTC. The genes are TRBV27 and TRBJ2-5; a weak D match, TRBD2 (6 bases). The CDR3 length is 15 residues. V lost 5 bases and J lost 3, with 16 bases in between. CDR1 MNHEY and CDR2 SMNVEV come from the germline V gene (reference sequence).

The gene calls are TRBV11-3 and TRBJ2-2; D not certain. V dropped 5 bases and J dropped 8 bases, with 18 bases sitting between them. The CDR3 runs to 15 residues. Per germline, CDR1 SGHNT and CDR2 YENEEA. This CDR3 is CASSPRIGSSGELFF. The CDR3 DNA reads TGTGCCAGCAGCCCCCGGATCGGGTCATCTGGGGAGCTGTTTTTT.

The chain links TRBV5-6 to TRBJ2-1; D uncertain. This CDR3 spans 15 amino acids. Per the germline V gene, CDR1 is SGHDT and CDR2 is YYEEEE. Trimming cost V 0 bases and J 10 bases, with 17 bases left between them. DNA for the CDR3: TGTGCCAGCAGCTTGGGTATCTCCAATGAATGGGAGCAGTTCTTC. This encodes CASSLGISNEWEQFF.

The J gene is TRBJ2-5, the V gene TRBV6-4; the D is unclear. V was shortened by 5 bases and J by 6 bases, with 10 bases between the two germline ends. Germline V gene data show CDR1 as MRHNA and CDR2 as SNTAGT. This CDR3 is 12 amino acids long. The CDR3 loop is CASSSDGQTQYF. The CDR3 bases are TGTGCCAGCAGTTCGGACGGGCAGACCCAGTACTTC.

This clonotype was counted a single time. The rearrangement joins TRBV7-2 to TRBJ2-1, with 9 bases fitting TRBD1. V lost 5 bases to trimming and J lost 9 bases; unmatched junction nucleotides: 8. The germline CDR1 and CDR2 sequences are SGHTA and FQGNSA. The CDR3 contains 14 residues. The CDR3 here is CASSPPGQGIEQFF. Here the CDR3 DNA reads TGTGCCAGCAGCCCTCCGGGACAGGGTATTGAGCAGTTCTTC. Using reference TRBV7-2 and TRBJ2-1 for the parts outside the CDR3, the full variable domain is GAGVSQSPSNKVTEKGKDVELRCDPISGHTALYWYRQSLGQGLEFLIYFQGNSAPDKSGLPSDRFSAERTGGSVSTLTIQRTQQEDSAVYLCASSPPGQGIEQFFGPGTRLTVL.

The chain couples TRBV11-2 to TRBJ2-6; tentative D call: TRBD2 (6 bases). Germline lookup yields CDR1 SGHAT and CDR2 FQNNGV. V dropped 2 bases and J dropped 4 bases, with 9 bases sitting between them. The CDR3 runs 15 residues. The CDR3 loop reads CASSLSGAGANVLTF. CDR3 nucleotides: TGTGCCAGCAGCTTATCGGGAGCCGGGGCCAACGTCCTGACTTTC.

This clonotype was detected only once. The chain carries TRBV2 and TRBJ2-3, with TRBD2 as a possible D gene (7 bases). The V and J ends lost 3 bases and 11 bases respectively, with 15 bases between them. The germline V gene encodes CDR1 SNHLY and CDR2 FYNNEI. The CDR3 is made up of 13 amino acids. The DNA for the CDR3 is TGTGCCAGCAGTGATTGGTGGGGGGGCGGGCAGTATTTT. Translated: CASSDWWGGGQYF.

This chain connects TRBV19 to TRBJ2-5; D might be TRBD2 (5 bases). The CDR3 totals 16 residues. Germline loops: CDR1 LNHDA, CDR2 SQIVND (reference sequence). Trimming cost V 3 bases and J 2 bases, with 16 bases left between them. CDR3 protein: CASSIRKGLVQETQYF. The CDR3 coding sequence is TGTGCCAGTAGTATCCGGAAAGGACTCGTACAAGAGACCCAGTACTTC.

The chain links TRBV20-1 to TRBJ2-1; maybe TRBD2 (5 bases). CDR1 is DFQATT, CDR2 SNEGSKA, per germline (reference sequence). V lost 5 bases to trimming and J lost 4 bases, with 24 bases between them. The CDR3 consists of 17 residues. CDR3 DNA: TGCAGTGCTGGAGGAATAGGGCAGTCGGTATCTTACAATGAGCAGTTCTTC. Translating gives CSAGGIGQSVSYNEQFF.

The CDR3 DNA follows: TGTGCCACCAACGAGAACGGGATAAACCTAAGAGCTTTCTTT. The encoded protein is CATNENGINLRAFF. The rearrangement links TRBV19 to TRBJ1-1; no firm D call. Trimming left V 10 bases short and J 10 bases short, with 25 bases between. This CDR3 is built from 14 residues. The V gene's germline CDR1 is LNHDA and CDR2 SQIVND (reference sequence).

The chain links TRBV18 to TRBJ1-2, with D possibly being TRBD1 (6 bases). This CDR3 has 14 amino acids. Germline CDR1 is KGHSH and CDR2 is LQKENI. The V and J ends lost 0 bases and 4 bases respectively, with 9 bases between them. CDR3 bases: TGTGCCAGCTCACCACCGGGGGGCACCTATGGCTACACCTTC. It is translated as CASSPPGGTYGYTF.